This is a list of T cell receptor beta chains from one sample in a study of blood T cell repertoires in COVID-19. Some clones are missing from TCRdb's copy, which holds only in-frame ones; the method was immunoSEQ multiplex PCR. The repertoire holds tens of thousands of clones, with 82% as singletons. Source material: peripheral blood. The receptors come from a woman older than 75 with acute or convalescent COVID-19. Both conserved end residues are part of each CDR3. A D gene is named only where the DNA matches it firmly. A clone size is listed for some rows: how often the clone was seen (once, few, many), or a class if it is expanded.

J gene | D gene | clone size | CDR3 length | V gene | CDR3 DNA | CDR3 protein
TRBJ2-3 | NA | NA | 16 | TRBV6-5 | TGTGCCAGCAGTTACTTTGGCGGGACTAGCACAGATACGCAGTATTTT | CASSYFGGTSTDTQYF
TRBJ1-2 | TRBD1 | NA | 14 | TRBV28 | TGTGCCAGCAGACAACAGGGGCGGAACTATGGCTACACCTTC | CASRQQGRNYGYTF
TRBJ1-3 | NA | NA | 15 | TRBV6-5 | TGTGCCAGCACGGGTTGGGTTCCCTCTGGAAACACCATATATTTT | CASTGWVPSGNTIYF
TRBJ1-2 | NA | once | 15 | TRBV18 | TGTGCCAGCTCACCAGTTGGGCAGGGGAACTATGGCTACACCTTC | CASSPVGQGNYGYTF
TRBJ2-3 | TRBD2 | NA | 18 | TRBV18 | TGTGCCAGCTCACCGCGGACTAGCGGGAGGAGTTGGACAGATACGCAGTATTTT | CASSPRTSGRSWTDTQYF
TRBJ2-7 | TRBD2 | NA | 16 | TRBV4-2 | TGTGCCAGCAGCCGGACACTAGCGGGAGGATCCTACGAGCAGTACTTC | CASSRTLAGGSYEQYF
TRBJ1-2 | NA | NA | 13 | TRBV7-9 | TGTGCCAGCAGCTCAGTTGGAGTCTATGGCTACACCTTC | CASSSVGVYGYTF
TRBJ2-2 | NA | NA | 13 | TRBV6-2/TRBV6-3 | TGTGCCAGCAGTTCATCAGGGACCGGGGAGCTGTTTTTT | CASSSSGTGELFF
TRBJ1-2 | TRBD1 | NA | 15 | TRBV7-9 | TGTGCCAGCAGCATGGGGGACAGGGGGTACTATGGCTACACCTTC | CASSMGDRGYYGYTF
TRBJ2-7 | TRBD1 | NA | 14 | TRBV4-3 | TGCGCCAGCAGCCCAATTACAGGGGCCTACGAGCAGTACTTC | CASSPITGAYEQYF
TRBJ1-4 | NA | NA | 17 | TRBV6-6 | TGTGCCAGCAGTCCAGAAGTATCGGGGTATGGTAATGAAAAACTGTTTTTT | CASSPEVSGYGNEKLFF
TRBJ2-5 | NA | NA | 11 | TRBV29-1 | TGCAGCGTCCTATCAGGGGAGACCCAGTACTTC | CSVLSGETQYF
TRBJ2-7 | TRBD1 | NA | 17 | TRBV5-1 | TGCGCCAGCAGCTCCCGGACAGGGGGGCATATAGTCTACGAGCAGTACTTC | CASSSRTGGHIVYEQYF
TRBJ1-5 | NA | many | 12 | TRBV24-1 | TGTGCCACCTCCCTAAGCAATCAGCCCCAGCATTTT | CATSLSNQPQHF
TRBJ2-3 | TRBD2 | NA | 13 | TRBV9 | TGTGCCAGCCGGGCTAGCGGGACAGATACGCAGTATTTT | CASRASGTDTQYF
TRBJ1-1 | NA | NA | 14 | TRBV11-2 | TGTGCCAGCAGCTTAGAGAGGGTACGTGCTGAAGCTTTCTTT | CASSLERVRAEAFF
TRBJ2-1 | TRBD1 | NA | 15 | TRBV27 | TGTGCCAGCAGTTTGGACAGGGGTCCTTACAATGAGCAGTTCTTC | CASSLDRGPYNEQFF
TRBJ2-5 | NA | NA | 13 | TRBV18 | TGTGCCAGCTCACCACCGCCCGGAGAGACCCAGTACTTC | CASSPPPGETQYF
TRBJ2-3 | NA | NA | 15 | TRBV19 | TGTGCCAGTAGTTTGACAGGACCTAGCACAGATACGCAGTATTTT | CASSLTGPSTDTQYF